These 15 T cell receptor beta chains were all obtained from the same sample, sequenced in a study of T cell repertoires in cytomegalovirus infection. From the reads, TCRdb called clonotypes with MiXCR, one entry per CDR3 protein. The sample lists roughly 920,000 distinct CDR3 sequences, approximately 32% occurring once. These receptors' antigens are unknown. The sample here was cultured CD8+ T cells from PBMCs, taken from culture after CMV antigen stimulation. Source of these receptors: a human donor in good health (CMV status not recorded). Some clones in this sample may be carry-over from other donors' samples.

The chain uses TRBV20-1 and TRBJ2-2; TRBD2 might be the D (6 bases). The CDR3 is made up of 15 amino acids. V lost 1 base to trimming and J lost 1 base, with 10 bases between them. Germline CDR1 reads DFQATT; CDR2 reads SNEGSKA (reference sequence). CDR3 sequence: CSARGGGENTGELFF. In DNA form, the CDR3 reads TGCAGTGCTAGAGGCGGCGGGGAGAACACCGGGGAGCTGTTTTTT.

The chain has TRBV27 and TRBJ2-7, with a tentative D call TRBD2 (5 bases). Germline CDR1 and CDR2: MNHEY and SMNVEV (reference sequence). The CDR3 runs to 14 residues. V dropped 4 bases and J dropped 5 bases, with 15 bases sitting between them. CDR3 DNA: TGTGCCAGCAGTTCCCTCGGGATGGAAGACGAGCAGTACGTC. Translation gives CASSSLGMEDEQYV.

This clonotype was detected only a few times. The J gene is TRBJ2-3, the V gene TRBV5-5; unclear D gene. Germline CDR1 and CDR2: SGHKS and YYEKEE (reference sequence). This CDR3 spans 14 amino acids. The ends were cut back, 0 bases at V and 6 bases at J, with 11 bases in the middle. The chain's CDR3 is CASSLGRLVDTQYF. The CDR3 nucleotides read TGTGCCAGCAGCTTGGGAAGGCTAGTGGATACGCAGTATTTT.

This clonotype came up a few times. The V call is TRBV6-6, the J call TRBJ2-3, with 12 nucleotides matching TRBD2. Germline CDR1 and CDR2: MNHNY and SVGAGI (reference sequence). J gave up 0 bases and V 1 base, and 2 bases lay outside the gene matches. The CDR3 extends over 17 amino acids. DNA of the CDR3: TGTGCCAGCAGTTACTTTGGACTAGCGGGGAGCACAGATACGCAGTATTTT. This encodes CASSYFGLAGSTDTQYF.

The J gene is TRBJ2-2, the V gene TRBV11-3, with a weak D call TRBD1 (6 bases). Germline loops: CDR1 SGHNT, CDR2 YENEEA. The V and J ends lost 5 bases and 7 bases respectively, with 17 bases between them. The CDR3 runs to 15 residues. The CDR3 DNA reads TGTGCCAGCAGCCACACGCAGGGGTATGACGGGGAGCTGTTTTTT. The encoded protein is CASSHTQGYDGELFF.

The CDR3 is CASTPPGADTQYF. Here the CDR3 DNA reads TGTGCCAGCACGCCGCCAGGCGCAGATACGCAGTATTTT. This rearrangement joins TRBV7-9 to TRBJ2-3, with unresolved D. CDR1 and CDR2 from the germline V gene are SEHNR and FQNEAQ (reference sequence). The CDR3 spans 13 residues. The germline V and J ends were trimmed by 7 bases and 4 bases, with 12 bases remaining between them.

The rearrangement uses TRBV6-1 and TRBJ1-1; D call uncertain. The CDR3 is made up of 16 amino acids. Trimming pared 4 bases from V and 0 bases from J, leaving 15 bases between. CDR1 is MNHNS and CDR2 is SASEGT in the germline V gene. The DNA of the CDR3 is TGTGCCAGCAGTGTAGATCCCTTCCCGTTGAACACTGAAGCTTTCTTT. Translating it yields CASSVDPFPLNTEAFF.

The V call is TRBV12-3 or TRBV12-4, the J call TRBJ2-1; D is tentatively TRBD1 or TRBD2 (6 bases each). Trimming took 7 bases from V and 7 from J, leaving 20 bases between them. This CDR3 is built from 15 residues. The CDR3 DNA sequence: TGTGCCAGCATCCCCCCGGGGGCCGGGGGTAATGAGCAGTTCTTC. It yields the protein CASIPPGAGGNEQFF.

The V and J genes are TRBV20-1 and TRBJ2-2; 7 bases align to TRBD2. Germline values: CDR1 DFQATT, CDR2 SNEGSKA (reference sequence). V was pared by 2 bases and J by 3 bases, with 6 bases of the junction left unmatched. This CDR3 has 15 amino acids. DNA for the CDR3: TGCAGTGCTAGATCGGGCGCGGGGGACACCGGGGAGCTGTTTTTT. Translating it yields CSARSGAGDTGELFF.

As concerns this clonotype: A read error may be the cause here, since a much bigger clone is one base away. The chain is built from TRBV12-3 or TRBV12-4 and TRBJ1-6; 11 nucleotides align to TRBD1. CDR3 size: 14 residues. CDR3 sequence: CSSSFGTGGSPLHF. Here the CDR3 DNA reads TGTTCCAGCAGTTTCGGGACAGGGGGTTCACCCCTCCACTTT.

This clonotype was detected only a few times. The chain uses TRBV6-2 or TRBV6-3 and TRBJ2-1, with 11 bases fitting TRBD2. The CDR3 sequence is 20 residues long. CDR1 is MNHEY and CDR2 is SVGEGT in the germline V gene. With V trimmed by 5 bases and J by 1 base, 16 bases remained unmatched. CDR3 coding DNA: TGTGCCAGCAGTCCTTTCCTAGCGGGGGGTACCGTCACTTCCTACAATGAGCAGTTCTTC. It encodes CASSPFLAGGTVTSYNEQFF.

This clonotype was observed at least ten times. The V and J genes are TRBV7-9 and TRBJ2-6; 11 bases agree with TRBD2. From germline, CDR1 is SEHNR and CDR2 FQNEAQ (reference sequence). The junction had 16 bases not matched to a gene; V was cut back by 10 bases and J by 2 bases. This CDR3 spans 19 amino acids. The chain's CDR3 is CATYDRNVAGGPGANVLTF. Written as DNA, the CDR3 is TGTGCCACCTATGATCGAAACGTAGCGGGGGGGCCTGGGGCCAACGTCCTGACTTTC.

A word on this clonotype: The junction departs from the called germline gene at one end, perhaps through a read error. V is TRBV28 and J is TRBJ2-3; D gene uncertain. CDR3 length: 13 amino acids. Germline CDR1 and CDR2: MDHEN and SYDVKM. The CDR3 region is CASGLTEADTQYF. In nucleotides, the CDR3 is TGTGCCAGCGGTTTAACAGAGGCAGATACGCAGTATTTT.

V gene TRBV19 combines with J gene TRBJ2-4; a possible D gene is TRBD1 (6 bases). CDR1 LNHDA and CDR2 SQIVND come from the germline V gene (reference sequence). There are 15 residues in the CDR3. The V and J ends lost 7 bases and 6 bases respectively, with 19 bases between them. The CDR3 spells CASTSRDTRGNIQYF. CDR3 nucleotides: TGTGCCAGTACCTCCCGGGACACCCGAGGAAACATTCAGTACTTC.

V usage is TRBV7-9 and J usage is TRBJ2-5, with 7 positions matching TRBD2. CDR3 length: 13 amino acids. Trimming cost V 2 bases and J 3 bases; bases outside gene matches: 0. CDR1 SEHNR and CDR2 FQNEAQ come from the germline V gene (reference sequence). The CDR3, as DNA: TGTGCCAGCAGCTTACGGGAGGAAGAGACCCAGTACTTC. It yields the protein CASSLREEETQYF.